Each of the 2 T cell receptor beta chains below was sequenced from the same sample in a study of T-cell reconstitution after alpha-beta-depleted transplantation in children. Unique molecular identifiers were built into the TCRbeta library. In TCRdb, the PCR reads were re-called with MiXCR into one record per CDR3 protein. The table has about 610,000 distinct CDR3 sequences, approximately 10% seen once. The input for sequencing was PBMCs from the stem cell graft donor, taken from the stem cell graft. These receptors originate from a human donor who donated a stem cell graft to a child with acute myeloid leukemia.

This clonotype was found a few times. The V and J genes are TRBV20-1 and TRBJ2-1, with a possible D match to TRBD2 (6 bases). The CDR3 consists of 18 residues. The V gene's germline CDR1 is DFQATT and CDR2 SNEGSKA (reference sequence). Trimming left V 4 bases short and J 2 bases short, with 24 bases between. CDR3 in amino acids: CSAKRYGWNSGAYNEQFF. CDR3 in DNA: TGCAGTGCTAAAAGGTACGGATGGAATAGCGGAGCCTACAATGAGCAGTTCTTC.

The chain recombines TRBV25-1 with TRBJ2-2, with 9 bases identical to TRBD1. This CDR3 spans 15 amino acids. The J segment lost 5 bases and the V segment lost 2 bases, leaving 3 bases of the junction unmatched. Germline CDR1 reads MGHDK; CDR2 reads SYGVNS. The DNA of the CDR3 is TGTGCCAGCAGTGAAACAGGGGGCGCAACCGGGGAGCTGTTTTTT. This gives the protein CASSETGGATGELFF.